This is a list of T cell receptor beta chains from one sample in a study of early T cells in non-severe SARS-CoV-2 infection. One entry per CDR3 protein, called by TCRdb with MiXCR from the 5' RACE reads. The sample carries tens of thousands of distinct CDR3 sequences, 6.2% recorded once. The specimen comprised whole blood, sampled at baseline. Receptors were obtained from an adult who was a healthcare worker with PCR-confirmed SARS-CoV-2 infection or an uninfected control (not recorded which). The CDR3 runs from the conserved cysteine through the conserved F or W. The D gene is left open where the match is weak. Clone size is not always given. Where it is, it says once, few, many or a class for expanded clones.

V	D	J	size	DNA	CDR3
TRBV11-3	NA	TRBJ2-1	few	TGTGCCAGCAGCATCAGGAAGGGCAATGAGCAGTTCTTC	CASSIRKGNEQFF
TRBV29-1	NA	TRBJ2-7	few	TGCAGCGCCGGGGGCCGGGGGCGAGAGCAGTACTTC	CSAGGRGREQYF
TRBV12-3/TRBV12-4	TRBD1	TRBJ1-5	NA	TGTGCCAGCAGCTCGGGACAGGGCTTTTTGGGACAGCCCCAGCATTTT	CASSSGQGFLGQPQHF
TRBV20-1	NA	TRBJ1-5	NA	TGCAGTGCGGAACAGGGACGCAATCAGCCCCAGCATTTT	CSAEQGRNQPQHF
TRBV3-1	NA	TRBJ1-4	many	TGTGCCAGCAGTCAGGGAGGAAAACTGTTTTTT	CASSQGGKLFF
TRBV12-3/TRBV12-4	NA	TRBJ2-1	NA	TGTGCCAGCACCCCTCAAGGCCTTCCATCACAGGGGCAGTTCTTC	CASTPQGLPSQGQFF
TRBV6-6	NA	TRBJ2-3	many	TGTGCCAGCAGACAGGGAATTTCGAGCACAGATACGCAGTATTTT	CASRQGISSTDTQYF
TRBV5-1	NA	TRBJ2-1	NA	TGCGCCAGCAGCTTGGGGCAGGACTACAATGAGCAGTTCTTC	CASSLGQDYNEQFF
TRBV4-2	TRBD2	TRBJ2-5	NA	TGTGCCAGCAGCCAAGATCTTGCTAGCGGGAGAAGAGAGACCCAGTACTTC	CASSQDLASGRRETQYF
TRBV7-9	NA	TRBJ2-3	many	TGTGCCAGCAGCTTACGCCAGGCAGATACGCAGTATTTT	CASSLRQADTQYF
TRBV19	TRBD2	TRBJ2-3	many	TGTGCCAGTAGTACGCTAGCGGGGGTCGGTGATACGCAGTATTTT	CASSTLAGVGDTQYF
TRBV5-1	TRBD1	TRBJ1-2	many	TGCGCCAGCAGCCCGGACAGGGAGAACTATGGCTACACCTTC	CASSPDRENYGYTF
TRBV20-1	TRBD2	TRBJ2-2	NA	TGCAGTGCCCAACACGGACTAGCGGGAGTAGACACCGGGGAGCTGTTTTTT	CSAQHGLAGVDTGELFF
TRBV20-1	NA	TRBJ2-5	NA	TGCAGTGCGACAAAGGGTTACCCTCCCCAAGAGACCCAGTACTTC	CSATKGYPPQETQYF
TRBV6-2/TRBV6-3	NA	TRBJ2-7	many	TGTGCCAGCAGTTACTCGGACACCTACGAGCAGTACTTC	CASSYSDTYEQYF